Following are 9 T cell receptor beta chains from one sample sequenced in a study of T-cell memory formation after mild COVID-19. TCRdb called the 5' RACE reads again in MiXCR, with one record for every CDR3 protein. Here the sample spans some 260,000 distinct CDR3 sequences, approximately 16% being singletons. Sequencing was performed on PBMCs or a T cell subset sorted from them (not recorded which). All receptors come from a young man who had mild COVID-19 (a few samples of this study predate the infection). Cell type and time point are not known.

This clonotype showed up just a few times. The V call is TRBV5-6, the J call TRBJ2-3, with 12 bases identical to TRBD2. Germline V gene data show CDR1 as SGHDT and CDR2 as YYEEEE. The CDR3 contains 18 residues. V lost 0 bases and J lost 4; bases outside the gene matches: 9. CDR3 in amino acids: CASSLVLAGGPGPDTQYF. Here the CDR3 DNA reads TGTGCCAGCAGCTTGGTTCTAGCGGGGGGGCCGGGGCCAGATACGCAGTATTTT.

This clonotype has just a few counts. This chain links TRBV19 with TRBJ2-2, with TRBD1 as a possible D gene (6 bases). Trimming shortened V by 4 bases and J by 4 bases, and 13 bases separated the two germline ends. Per germline, CDR1 LNHDA and CDR2 SQIVND (reference sequence). The CDR3 spans 15 residues. Here the CDR3 reads CASSSRTVFTGELFF. DNA of the CDR3: TGTGCCAGTAGTAGCCGGACAGTCTTCACCGGGGAGCTGTTTTTT. The full variable domain, in which reference TRBV19 and TRBJ2-2 provide the parts outside the CDR3, is DGGITQSPKYLFRKEGQNVTLSCEQNLNHDAMYWYRQDPGQGLRLIYYSQIVNDFQKGDIAEGYSVSREKKESFPLTVTSAQKNPTAFYLCASSSRTVFTGELFFGEGSRLTVL.

The genes are TRBV5-1 and TRBJ2-7; unclear D gene. The CDR3 extends over 15 amino acids. The germline V and J ends were trimmed by 0 bases and 3 bases, with 13 bases remaining between them. The V gene's germline CDR1 is SGHRS and CDR2 YFSETQ. Here the CDR3 reads CASSLERSGSYEQYF. As DNA, the CDR3 is TGCGCCAGCAGCTTGGAGAGGAGTGGCAGCTACGAGCAGTACTTC.

The chain joins TRBV24-1 to TRBJ1-5; 9 bases are a match to TRBD1. CDR1 is KGHDR and CDR2 is SFDVKD in the germline V gene. V lost 3 bases, J lost 5 bases, and 7 bases stayed unmatched. The CDR3 covers 16 residues. DNA of the CDR3: TGTGCCACCAGTGATCCCGGGACAGGGAACCATCAGCCCCAGCATTTT. This translates into CATSDPGTGNHQPQHF.

The V and J genes are TRBV6-2 or TRBV6-3 and TRBJ2-5, with D tentatively TRBD2 (7 bases). From germline, CDR1 is MNHEY and CDR2 SVGEGT. Trimming pared 2 bases from V and 5 bases from J, leaving 15 bases between. The CDR3 runs to 15 residues. The CDR3 DNA sequence: TGTGCCAGCAGTTACAAGCGGGGACATGGGGAGACCCAGTACTTC. Amino acids: CASSYKRGHGETQYF.

This clonotype was detected a few times. The gene calls are TRBV9 and TRBJ1-4; no clear D gene. This CDR3 has 15 amino acids. CDR1 and CDR2 (germline): SGDLS, YYNGEE. The V and J ends lost 0 bases and 3 bases respectively, with 9 bases between them. CDR3 protein: CASSVEPGSNEKLFF. The CDR3 DNA reads as TGTGCCAGCAGCGTAGAGCCGGGTTCTAATGAAAAACTGTTTTTT.

In its sample, this clonotype was seen many times. The V gene is TRBV10-3, the J gene TRBJ2-4, with D perhaps assigned TRBD1 or TRBD2 (5 bases each). Looked up from germline, CDR1 is ENHRY and CDR2 is SYGVKD. Trimming took off 5 bases at V and 7 bases at J, with 9 bases between the two ends. CDR3 size: 12 residues. The CDR3 here is CAISNGDNIQYF. In nucleotides, the CDR3 is TGTGCCATCAGTAATGGGGACAACATTCAGTACTTC.

This clonotype occurred a few times. The genes are TRBV19 and TRBJ2-3; 8 bases map to TRBD2. V gave up 1 base and J gave up 2 bases; unmatched junction bases: 8. In germline, CDR1 is LNHDA, CDR2 SQIVND (reference sequence). This CDR3 spans 17 amino acids. The chain's CDR3 is CASSIGIAGSFTDTQYF. CDR3 in DNA: TGTGCCAGTAGTATAGGGATAGCGGGGTCCTTCACAGATACGCAGTATTTT.

This clonotype appeared a few times. The rearrangement links TRBV10-3 to TRBJ2-2, with TRBD1 identical over 8 bases. Unmatched junction bases numbered 1, after V lost 4 bases and J lost 6 bases. The length of the CDR3 is 13 residues. CDR1 and CDR2 from the germline V gene are ENHRY and SYGVKD. CDR3 in DNA: TGTGCCATCAGTGCGACAGGGGCCGGGGAGCTGTTTTTT. As protein: CAISATGAGELFF.